This T cell receptor (beta chain) was identified in a study of graft-versus-host responses after intestinal transplantation. Study-level information: Tacrolimus plus steroids were given to all recipients for approximately three years, preceded by anti-thymocyte globulin induction. Study-wide results and limits: Present in recipient marrow, GvH clones included some that appeared first in ileum or blood.

Notes on this clone: Its antigen is not known.

TCRdb's table, derived via immunoSEQ multiplex PCR, lists solely in-frame clones and lacks some. The table has tens of thousands of clones, 90% seen once. This TCR derives from a human donor who received an intestinal transplant. The sequenced sample was unstimulated CD8+ T cells sorted from spleen or lymph node cells, obtained before intestinal transplant.

The CDR3 DNA sequence: TGTGCCAGCAGTTTATCCCCCCCTAGCGGGGTTTCCTACAATGAGCAGTTCTTC. Translation gives CASSLSPPSGVSYNEQFF. The J gene is TRBJ2-1, the V gene TRBV27; the match to TRBD2 covers 9 bases. Per the germline V gene, CDR1 is MNHEY and CDR2 is SMNVEV (reference sequence). The trim removed 0 bases at V and 1 base at J, leaving 7 bases unmatched. The CDR3 has 18 residues.